The 10 T cell receptor beta chains below all came from one sample that was sequenced in a study of T cell repertoires in cytomegalovirus infection. TCRdb reprocessed the reads via MiXCR and lists one record per CDR3 protein. The data hold roughly 990,000 distinct CDR3 sequences, with less than 40% observed a single time. No antigens are known for them. The source was cultured CD8+ T cells from PBMCs, collected from culture after CMV antigen stimulation. The receptors come from a human donor in good health (CMV status not recorded). Some clones in this sample may be carry-over from other donors' samples.

The chain couples TRBV12-3 or TRBV12-4 to TRBJ2-7; 7 nucleotides line up with TRBD1. The J segment lost 0 bases and the V segment lost 6 bases, leaving 11 bases of the junction unmatched. This CDR3 is 16 amino acids long. CDR3 protein: CASSRNTGVFSYEQYF. In DNA form, the CDR3 reads TGTGCCAGCAGCCGGAACACAGGGGTTTTCTCCTACGAGCAGTACTTC.

This chain uses TRBV4-3 with TRBJ2-1; tentative D call: TRBD1 (5 bases). V was trimmed by 0 bases and J by 0 bases, leaving 15 bases between them. The CDR3 is 18 residues long. The germline gives CDR1 LGHNA, CDR2 YSLEER. The CDR3 loop is CASSQDHPRASSYNEQFF. The CDR3 region has the DNA TGCGCCAGCAGCCAAGATCATCCCAGGGCTAGCTCCTACAATGAGCAGTTCTTC.

The chain employs TRBV4-1 and TRBJ2-2; D could derive from TRBD1 or TRBD2 (5 bases each). The germline V gene encodes CDR1 MGHRA and CDR2 YSYEKL. The CDR3 loop spans 16 amino acids. Trimming stripped 0 bases from V and 4 bases from J, with 12 bases between. DNA for the CDR3: TGCGCCAGCAGCCAAGAAAGAGGGGCGAGCACCGGGGAGCTGTTTTTT. It codes for CASSQERGASTGELFF.

There are a few counts of this clonotype. This chain connects TRBV6-2 or TRBV6-3 to TRBJ2-1; tentatively, D is TRBD1 (6 bases). This CDR3 is built from 12 residues. The germline V and J ends were trimmed by 3 bases and 13 bases, with 13 bases remaining between them. Per germline, CDR1 MNHEY and CDR2 SVGEGT. CDR3 residues: CASSYTGSDQFF. CDR3 DNA: TGTGCCAGCAGTTATACAGGGTCTGATCAGTTCTTC.

This chain uses TRBV19 with TRBJ1-1; unclear D gene. Germline CDR1 LNHDA, CDR2 SQIVND (reference sequence). V was trimmed by 3 bases and J by 4 bases, leaving 12 bases between them. The CDR3 loop spans 14 amino acids. DNA of the CDR3: TGTGCCAGTAGTATCGCGGGCGGCCCCACTGAAGCTTTCTTT. It is translated as CASSIAGGPTEAFF.

Note on this clonotype: A much larger clone lies a single base off, so this may be a read error. The genes are TRBV7-6 and TRBJ1-2; 8 bases match TRBD1. CDR3 length equals 14 residues. From germline, CDR1 is SGHVS and CDR2 FNYEAQ. The ends lost 4 bases at V and 6 bases at J; junction bases unmatched: 7. The CDR3 sequence is CASSSTTGADGYTF. The DNA for the CDR3 is TGTGCCAGCAGCTCAACGACAGGGGCAGATGGCTACACCTTC.

The chain uses TRBV7-6 and TRBJ2-7; D is possibly TRBD2 (5 bases). The CDR3 runs 18 residues. In germline, CDR1 is SGHVS, CDR2 FNYEAQ. Here the CDR3 DNA reads TGTGCTAGCAGCTTAGCCCTACTTTTCCGGGAACTTAACTACGAGCAGTACGTC. It encodes CASSLALLFRELNYEQYV.

This clonotype has just one count. This chain links TRBV4-2 with TRBJ1-5; no firm D call. Between the trimmed V and J ends, which lost 2 bases and 6 bases, there was a span of 8 bases. This CDR3 is 13 amino acids long. Germline V gives CDR1 LGHNA, CDR2 YNFKEQ. CDR3 coding DNA: TGTGCCAGCAGCCAAACGATCGGTCAGCCCCAGCATTTT. It is translated as CASSQTIGQPQHF.

V is TRBV7-9 and J is TRBJ1-3; D is perhaps TRBD1 (6 bases). Per the germline V gene, CDR1 is SEHNR and CDR2 is FQNEAQ (reference sequence). V lost 5 bases and J lost 0, with 23 bases in between. The CDR3 extends over 19 amino acids. CDR3 region: CASSLPGHDPLSSGNTIYF. The CDR3 DNA is TGTGCCAGCAGCCTACCGGGACATGATCCCTTAAGCTCTGGAAACACCATATATTTT.

The rearrangement joins TRBV9 to TRBJ2-1, with TRBD2 as a possible D gene (6 bases). This CDR3 has 16 amino acids. CDR1 is SGDLS, CDR2 YYNGEE, per germline. V shed 0 bases and J shed 2 bases, with 12 bases lying between them. Written as DNA, the CDR3 is TGTGCCAGCAGCGTAGAACTAGCATACACCTACAATGAGCAGTTCTTC. Protein product: CASSVELAYTYNEQFF. The complete variable domain, with remaining parts taken from reference TRBV9 and TRBJ2-1, reads DSGVTQTPKHLITATGQRVTLRCSPRSGDLSVYWYQQSLDQGLQFLIQYYNGEERAKGNILERFSAQQFPDLHSELNLSSLELGDSALYFCASSVELAYTYNEQFFGPGTRLTVL.